One and the same sample provided the 20 T cell receptor beta chains below, sequenced in a study of blood T cell repertoires in COVID-19. TCRdb's copy holds only in-frame clones and misses some; the assay was immunoSEQ multiplex PCR. Here the sample spans 150,000 or so clones, 75% to 90% being singletons. The sequencing sample was made of peripheral blood. Receptors originate from a man between 18 and 35 years old with COVID-19, enrolled during active disease.

The rearrangement joins TRBV5-4 to TRBJ1-1, with TRBD1 matching over 10 bases. Germline-derived CDR1 and CDR2 are SGHNT and YYREEE (reference sequence). J gave up 5 bases and V 1 base, and 8 bases lay outside the gene matches. This CDR3 is 16 amino acids long. As DNA, the CDR3 is TGTGCCAGCAGCTTGTTGACAGGGGGCAGGCATACTGAAGCTTTCTTT. It translates to CASSLLTGGRHTEAFF.

Here the CDR3 reads CASSVGLYRVAETQYF. The CDR3 DNA reads TGTGCCAGCAGTGTTGGCCTCTACAGGGTTGCGGAGACCCAGTACTTC. The chain is built from TRBV6-2 or TRBV6-3 and TRBJ2-5, with TRBD1 as a possible D gene (6 bases). CDR3 length: 16 amino acids. The V end lost 5 bases, the J end lost 5 bases, and 21 bases lay between the germline ends. The germline CDR1 and CDR2 sequences are MNHEY and SVGEGT.

This chain joins TRBV28 and TRBJ1-6, with D unclear. V was trimmed by 3 bases and J by 7 bases, leaving 16 bases between them. CDR3 length equals 16 residues. From germline, CDR1 is MDHEN and CDR2 SYDVKM. The CDR3 loop reads CASSFHLTRKNSPLHF. CDR3 DNA: TGTGCCAGCAGTTTTCATTTGACAAGGAAAAATTCACCCCTCCACTTT.

J is TRBJ1-2 and V is TRBV9, with 7 bases aligning to TRBD1. Germline V CDR1 and CDR2: SGDLS, YYNGEE. The CDR3 has 15 amino acids. The V gene end was trimmed by 0 bases and the J gene end by 7 bases; junction bases not matched to a gene: 9. CDR3 DNA sequence: TGTGCCAGCAGCGTAGGATCAGGGGGAGCCGTTGGCTACACCTTC. Amino acids: CASSVGSGGAVGYTF.

This clone was seen only once. The genes are TRBV24-1 and TRBJ2-2, with D unresolved. The CDR3 is 13 amino acids. Looked up from germline, CDR1 is KGHDR and CDR2 is SFDVKD. With 3 bases removed from V and 6 bases from J, the gap between germline ends came to 7 bases. In DNA, the CDR3 is TGTGCCACCAGTGATCTTGTGTCCGGGGAGCTGTTTTTT. It yields the protein CATSDLVSGELFF.

The chain recombines TRBV9 with TRBJ2-2, with 7 positions matching TRBD1. In germline, CDR1 is SGDLS, CDR2 YYNGEE. V lost 3 bases and J lost 4; bases outside the gene matches: 9. The CDR3 totals 16 residues. As DNA, the CDR3 is TGTGCCAGCAGCGGGCGGACAACAGGGGTCACCGGGGAGCTGTTTTTT. Protein: CASSGRTTGVTGELFF.

The chain is built from TRBV9 and TRBJ2-1; 7 nucleotides match TRBD2. In germline, CDR1 is SGDLS, CDR2 YYNGEE. V shed 4 bases, J shed 5 bases, and the junction held 12 bases outside the gene matches. The CDR3 consists of 16 residues. CDR3 nucleotides: TGTGCCAGCAGCCCCTTCCGGGGAGGGAATAACAATGAGCAGTTCTTC. It is translated as CASSPFRGGNNNEQFF.

V gene TRBV27 combines with J gene TRBJ2-7, with D possibly being TRBD2 (7 bases). Germline V gene lookup returns CDR1 MNHEY and CDR2 SMNVEV (reference sequence). The V and J ends lost 1 base and 6 bases respectively, with 10 bases between them. This CDR3 contains 13 residues. CDR3 loop: CASSLWGGREQYF. CDR3 nucleotides: TGTGCCAGCAGTTTATGGGGGGGGCGCGAGCAGTACTTC.

V is TRBV3-1 (or the pseudogene TRBV3-2) and J is TRBJ1-3, with D uncertain. CDR3 length: 15 amino acids. Trimming left V 11 bases short and J 4 bases short, with 21 bases between. The V gene's germline CDR1 is LGHDT and CDR2 YNNKEL (reference sequence). CDR3 sequence: CAGETRSLGGNTIYF. CDR3 DNA sequence: TGTGCCGGCGAGACTCGGTCTCTCGGGGGAAACACCATATATTTT.

This chain links TRBV29-1 with TRBJ2-3; D remains unclear. CDR3 size: 15 residues. CDR1 is SQVTM, CDR2 ANQGSEA, per germline. The germline V and J ends were trimmed by 4 bases and 0 bases, with 14 bases remaining between them. The CDR3 DNA follows: TGCAGCGTTGCGCGCGAATACCCTAGCACAGATACGCAGTATTTT. Its translation is CSVAREYPSTDTQYF.

The chain employs TRBV6-5 and TRBJ2-7, with a tentative D call TRBD2 (6 bases). Per germline, CDR1 MNHEY and CDR2 SVGAGI. V lost 6 bases to trimming and J lost 5 bases, with 14 bases between them. The CDR3 loop spans 13 amino acids. As DNA, the CDR3 is TGTGCCAGCAGCCTACGCGGGGTCCACGAGCAGTACTTC. Protein product: CASSLRGVHEQYF.

The V call is TRBV18, the J call TRBJ2-7; 7 bases align to TRBD1. CDR1 KGHSH and CDR2 LQKENI come from the germline V gene. J lost 0 bases, V lost 3 bases, and 2 bases had no gene match. CDR3 size: 14 residues. The CDR3 nucleotides read TGTGCCAGCTCACCCGACAGGGCCTCCTACGAGCAGTACTTC. It specifies CASSPDRASYEQYF.

This rearrangement joins TRBV28 to TRBJ2-6; D might be TRBD2 (6 bases). CDR3 length: 19 residues. Between the trimmed V and J ends, which lost 5 bases and 0 bases, there was a span of 20 bases. Germline lookup yields CDR1 MDHEN and CDR2 SYDVKM. CDR3 sequence (DNA): TGTGCCAGCAGTCCTTGGGGGGTAACCTCATACTCTGGGGCCAACGTCCTGACTTTC. It yields the protein CASSPWGVTSYSGANVLTF.

V usage is TRBV4-3 and J usage is TRBJ2-2, with D hard to call. CDR1 and CDR2 (germline): LGHNA, YSLEER. V dropped 3 bases and J dropped 4 bases, with 9 bases sitting between them. The CDR3 is 14 amino acids. The CDR3 is CASSQSTSTGELFF. The CDR3 DNA is TGCGCCAGCAGCCAGTCAACGAGCACCGGGGAGCTGTTTTTT.

Only one count was recorded for this clone. The V and J genes are TRBV5-4 and TRBJ1-4; D is perhaps TRBD1 (6 bases). V was shortened by 5 bases and J by 8 bases, with 19 bases between the two germline ends. Per the germline V gene, CDR1 is SGHNT and CDR2 is YYREEE (reference sequence). The CDR3 length is 15 residues. In DNA form, the CDR3 reads TGTGCCAGCAGGCCTAACAGGGACAACGAAGAAAAACTGTTTTTT. This codes for CASRPNRDNEEKLFF.

This chain joins TRBV6-4 and TRBJ2-1; TRBD2 agrees at 12 bases. Germline lookup yields CDR1 MRHNA and CDR2 SNTAGT. The CDR3 loop spans 17 amino acids. Unmatched junction bases numbered 8, after V lost 4 bases and J lost 4 bases. The CDR3 DNA reads as TGTGCCAGCAGTGCCTCTCACGGGACTAGCGGGTACAATGAGCAGTTCTTC. Translation gives CASSASHGTSGYNEQFF.

This chain links TRBV30 with TRBJ1-3, with TRBD1 matching 8 bases. The CDR3 extends over 12 amino acids. The V gene end was trimmed by 2 bases and the J gene end by 7 bases; junction bases not matched to a gene: 1. Germline lookup yields CDR1 GTSNPN and CDR2 SVGIG (reference sequence). The CDR3 region is CAWSQGANTIYF. As DNA, the CDR3 is TGTGCCTGGAGTCAGGGGGCTAACACCATATATTTT.

The J gene is TRBJ2-2, the V gene TRBV7-2, with D perhaps matching TRBD1 (5 bases). The CDR3 is 17 residues long. CDR1 SGHTA and CDR2 FQGNSA come from the germline V gene. V dropped 1 base and J dropped 0 bases, with 12 bases sitting between them. As DNA, the CDR3 is TGTGCCAGCAGCTTAGTCGGTAGGACAACGAACACCGGGGAGCTGTTTTTT. Its translation: CASSLVGRTTNTGELFF.

V and J are TRBV6-5 and TRBJ1-5; possible D gene TRBD1, 6 bases. V lost 4 bases to trimming and J lost 2 bases, with 12 bases between them. The germline gives CDR1 MNHEY, CDR2 SVGAGI. CDR3 length equals 15 residues. For the CDR3, the DNA is TGTGCCAGCAGTTCCTTACCAGGGGGCAATCAGCCCCAGCATTTT. Translation: CASSSLPGGNQPQHF.

The chain is built from TRBV6-5 and TRBJ1-6; 11 nucleotides line up with TRBD1. Germline trimming cut 5 bases from V and 14 bases from J; bases unmatched to any gene: 11. Germline CDR1 MNHEY, CDR2 SVGAGI. This CDR3 comprises 15 residues. The CDR3 is CASSNGQGALTTLHF. The CDR3 region has the DNA TGTGCCAGCAGTAACGGACAGGGGGCCCTCACGACCCTCCACTTT.